A few counts support the clone carrying this TCR beta chain. This sample is drawn from a study of response to subunit inactivated influenza vaccine. Germline V gives CDR1 KGHSH, CDR2 LQKENI. CDR3 length: 14 amino acids. Trimming pared 2 bases from V and 4 bases from J, leaving 10 bases between. One entry per CDR3 protein, called by TCRdb with MiXCR from the RT-PCR reads. The sample holds about 570,000 distinct CDR3 sequences, about 11% seen once. These same data were also listed under a study on T cells expressing NK-cell markers. That work states: With UMIs, 5'RACE template switching was used to make TCR beta cDNA. The authors derived TCR beta repertoires from sorted CD3+CD56+NKG2C+, CD3+CD56+NKG2C- and CD3+CD56-NKG2C+ T cells. Dominant NKG2C+ clonotypes in 6 or 7 donors made up roughly 1.0-7.0% of CD8+ T cells. The CD3+CD56-NKG2C+ fraction of several donors was also led by these clonotypes.

The material sequenced was PBMCs from blood, taken on the day of vaccination. This receptor was identified in a middle-aged man who received an inactivated influenza vaccine. The chain carries TRBV18 and TRBJ2-3; D may match TRBD1 or TRBD2 (5 bases each). As DNA, the CDR3 is TGTGCCAGCTCACCAAGGGACCGTCCAGATACGCAGTATTTT. Residues: CASSPRDRPDTQYF.